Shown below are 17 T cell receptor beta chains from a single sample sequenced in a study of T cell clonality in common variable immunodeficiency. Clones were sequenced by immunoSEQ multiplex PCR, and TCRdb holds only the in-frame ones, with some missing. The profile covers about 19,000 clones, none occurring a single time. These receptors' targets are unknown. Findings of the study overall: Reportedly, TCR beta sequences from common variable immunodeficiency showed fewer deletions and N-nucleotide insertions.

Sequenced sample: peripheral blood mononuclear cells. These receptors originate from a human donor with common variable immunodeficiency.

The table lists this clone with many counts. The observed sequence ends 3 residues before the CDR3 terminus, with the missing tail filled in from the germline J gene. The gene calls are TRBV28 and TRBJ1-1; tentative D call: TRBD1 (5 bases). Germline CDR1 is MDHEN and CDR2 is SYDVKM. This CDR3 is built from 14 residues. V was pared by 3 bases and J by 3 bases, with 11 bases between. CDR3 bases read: TGTGCCAGCAGTTTCTCAGGGTTGTACACTGAA. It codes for CASSFSGLYTE. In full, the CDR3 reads CASSFSGLYTEAFF.

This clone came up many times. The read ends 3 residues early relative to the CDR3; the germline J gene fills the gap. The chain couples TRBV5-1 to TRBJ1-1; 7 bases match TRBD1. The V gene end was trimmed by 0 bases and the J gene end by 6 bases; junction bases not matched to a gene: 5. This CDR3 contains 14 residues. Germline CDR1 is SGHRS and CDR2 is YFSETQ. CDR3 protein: CASSLETGMPEAFF. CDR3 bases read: TGCGCCAGCAGCTTGGAGACAGGGATGCCTGAA.

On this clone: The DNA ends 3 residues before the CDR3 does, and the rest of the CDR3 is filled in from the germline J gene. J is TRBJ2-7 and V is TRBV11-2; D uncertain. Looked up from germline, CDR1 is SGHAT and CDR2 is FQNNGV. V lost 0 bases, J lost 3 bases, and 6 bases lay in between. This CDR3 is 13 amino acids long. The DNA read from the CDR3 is TGTGCCAGCAGCTTAGATAGATACTACGAG. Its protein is CASSLDRYYE. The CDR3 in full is CASSLDRYYEQYF.

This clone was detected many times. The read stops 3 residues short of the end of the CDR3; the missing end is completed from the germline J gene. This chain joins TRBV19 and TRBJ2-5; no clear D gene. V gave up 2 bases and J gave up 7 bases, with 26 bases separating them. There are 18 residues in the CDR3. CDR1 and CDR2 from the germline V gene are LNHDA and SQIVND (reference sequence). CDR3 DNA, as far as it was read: TGTGCCAGTAGTATAAGAGAGCGTAGTGGTGGGTTATTGGGGACC. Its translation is CASSIRERSGGLLGT. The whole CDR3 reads CASSIRERSGGLLGTQYF.

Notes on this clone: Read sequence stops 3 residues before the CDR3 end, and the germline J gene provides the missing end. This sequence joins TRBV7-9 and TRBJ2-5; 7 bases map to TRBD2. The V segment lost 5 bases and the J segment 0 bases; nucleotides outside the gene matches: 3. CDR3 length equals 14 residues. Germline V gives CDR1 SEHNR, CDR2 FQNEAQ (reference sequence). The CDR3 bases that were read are TGTGCCAGCAGCCACACTAGCGACCAAGAGACC. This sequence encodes CASSHTSDQET. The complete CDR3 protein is CASSHTSDQETQYF.

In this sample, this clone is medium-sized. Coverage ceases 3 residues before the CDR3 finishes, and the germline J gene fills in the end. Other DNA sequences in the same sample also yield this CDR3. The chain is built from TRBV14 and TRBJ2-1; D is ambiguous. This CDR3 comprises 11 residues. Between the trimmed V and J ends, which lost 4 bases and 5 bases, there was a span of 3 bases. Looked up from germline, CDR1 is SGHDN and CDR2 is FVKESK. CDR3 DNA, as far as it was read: TGTGCCAGCAGCCCTAACAATGAG. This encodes CASSPNNE. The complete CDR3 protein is CASSPNNEQFF.

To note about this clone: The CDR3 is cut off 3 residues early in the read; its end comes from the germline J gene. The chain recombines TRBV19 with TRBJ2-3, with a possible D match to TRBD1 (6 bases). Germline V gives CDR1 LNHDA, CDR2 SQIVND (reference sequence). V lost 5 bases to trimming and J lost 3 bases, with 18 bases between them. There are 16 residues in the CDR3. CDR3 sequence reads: CASSPPYQGPTDTQYF. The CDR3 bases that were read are TGTGCCAGTAGTCCACCTTATCAGGGGCCTACAGATACG.

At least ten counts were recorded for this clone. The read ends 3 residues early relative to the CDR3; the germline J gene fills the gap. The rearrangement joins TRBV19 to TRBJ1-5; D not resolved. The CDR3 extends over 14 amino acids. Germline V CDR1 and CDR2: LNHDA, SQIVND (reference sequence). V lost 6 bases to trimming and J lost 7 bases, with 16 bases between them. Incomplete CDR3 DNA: TGTGCCAGTAGCCCAACCCTCGGGGAACAGCCC. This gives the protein CASSPTLGEQP. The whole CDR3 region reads CASSPTLGEQPQHF. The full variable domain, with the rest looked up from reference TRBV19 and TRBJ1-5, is DGGITQSPKYLFRKEGQNVTLSCEQNLNHDAMYWYRQDPGQGLRLIYYSQIVNDFQKGDIAEGYSVSREKKESFPLTVTSAQKNPTAFYLCASSPTLGEQPQHFGDGTRLSIL.

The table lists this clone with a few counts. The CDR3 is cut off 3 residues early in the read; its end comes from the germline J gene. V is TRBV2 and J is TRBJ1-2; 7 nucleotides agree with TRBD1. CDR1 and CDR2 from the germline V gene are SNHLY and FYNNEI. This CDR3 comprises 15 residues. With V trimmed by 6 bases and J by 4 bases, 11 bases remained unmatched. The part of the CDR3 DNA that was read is TGTGCCAGCAGCTCGAACACCGGGACAGCCTATGGC. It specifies CASSSNTGTAYG. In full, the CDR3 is CASSSNTGTAYGYTF.

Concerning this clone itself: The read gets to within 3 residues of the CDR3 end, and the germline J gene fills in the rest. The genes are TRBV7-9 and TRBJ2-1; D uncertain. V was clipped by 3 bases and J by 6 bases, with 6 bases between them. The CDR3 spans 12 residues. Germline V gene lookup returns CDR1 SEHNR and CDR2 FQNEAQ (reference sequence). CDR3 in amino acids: CASSFSVNEQFF. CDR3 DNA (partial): TGTGCCAGCAGCTTTTCAGTCAATGAG. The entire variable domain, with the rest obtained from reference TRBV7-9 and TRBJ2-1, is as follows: DTGVSQNPRHKITKRGQNVTFRCDPISEHNRLYWYRQTLGQGPEFLTYFQNEAQLEKSRLLSDRFSAERPKGSFSTLEIQRTEQGDSAMYLCASSFSVNEQFFGPGTRLTVL.

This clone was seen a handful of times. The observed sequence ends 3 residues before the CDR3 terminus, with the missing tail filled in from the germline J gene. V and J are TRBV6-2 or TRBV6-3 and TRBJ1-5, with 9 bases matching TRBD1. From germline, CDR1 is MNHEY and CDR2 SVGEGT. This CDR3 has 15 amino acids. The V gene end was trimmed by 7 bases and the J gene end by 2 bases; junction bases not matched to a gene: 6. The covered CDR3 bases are TGTGCCAGCACCTACCGGGACAGGGGCAATCAGCCC. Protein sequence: CASTYRDRGNQP. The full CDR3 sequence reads CASTYRDRGNQPQHF.

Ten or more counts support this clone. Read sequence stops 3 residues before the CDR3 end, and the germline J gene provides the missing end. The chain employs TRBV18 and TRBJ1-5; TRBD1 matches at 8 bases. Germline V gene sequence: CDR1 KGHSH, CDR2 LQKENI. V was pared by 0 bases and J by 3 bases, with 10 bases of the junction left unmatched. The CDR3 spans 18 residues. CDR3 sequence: CASSPPGLTGGDNQPQHF. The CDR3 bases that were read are TGTGCCAGCTCACCACCGGGTCTCACAGGGGGTGACAATCAGCCC. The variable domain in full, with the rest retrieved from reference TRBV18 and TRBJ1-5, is NAGVMQNPRHLVRRRGQEARLRCSPMKGHSHVYWYRQLPEEGLKFMVYLQKENIIDESGMPKERFSAEFPKEGPSILRIQQVVRGDSAAYFCASSPPGLTGGDNQPQHFGDGTRLSIL.

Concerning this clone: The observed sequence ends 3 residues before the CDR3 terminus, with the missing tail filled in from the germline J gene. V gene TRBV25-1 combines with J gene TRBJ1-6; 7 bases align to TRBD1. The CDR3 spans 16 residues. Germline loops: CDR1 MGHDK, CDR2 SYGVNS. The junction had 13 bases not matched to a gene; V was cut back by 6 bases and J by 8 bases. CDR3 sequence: CASRRGGGQFYSPLHF. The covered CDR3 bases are TGTGCCAGCAGACGCGGGGGGGGACAGTTTTATTCACCC.

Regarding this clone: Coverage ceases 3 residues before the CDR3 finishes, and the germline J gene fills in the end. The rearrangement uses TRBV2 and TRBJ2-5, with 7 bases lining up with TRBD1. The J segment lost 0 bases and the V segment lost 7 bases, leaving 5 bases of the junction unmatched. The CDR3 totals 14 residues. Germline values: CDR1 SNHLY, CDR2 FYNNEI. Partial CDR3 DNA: TGTGCCAGCAAGGACAGGCCGTACCAAGAGACC. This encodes CASKDRPYQET. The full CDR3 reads CASKDRPYQETQYF.

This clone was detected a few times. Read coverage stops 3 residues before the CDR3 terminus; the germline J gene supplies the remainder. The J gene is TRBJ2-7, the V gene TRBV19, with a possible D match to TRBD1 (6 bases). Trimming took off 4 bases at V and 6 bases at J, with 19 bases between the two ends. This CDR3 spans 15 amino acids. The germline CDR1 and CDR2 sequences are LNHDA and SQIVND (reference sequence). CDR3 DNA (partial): TGTGCCAGTAGTACCTCCGGGACACCGGTGCTCGAG. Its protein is CASSTSGTPVLE. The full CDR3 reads CASSTSGTPVLEQYF.

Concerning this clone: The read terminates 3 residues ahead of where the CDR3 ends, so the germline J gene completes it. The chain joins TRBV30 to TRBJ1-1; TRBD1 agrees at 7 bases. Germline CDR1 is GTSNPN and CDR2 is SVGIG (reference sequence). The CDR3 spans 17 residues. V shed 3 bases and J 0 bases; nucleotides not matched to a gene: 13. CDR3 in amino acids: CAWRRLAGQSMNTEAFF. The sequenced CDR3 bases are TGTGCCTGGAGGAGACTAGCGGGACAGAGCATGAACACTGAA.

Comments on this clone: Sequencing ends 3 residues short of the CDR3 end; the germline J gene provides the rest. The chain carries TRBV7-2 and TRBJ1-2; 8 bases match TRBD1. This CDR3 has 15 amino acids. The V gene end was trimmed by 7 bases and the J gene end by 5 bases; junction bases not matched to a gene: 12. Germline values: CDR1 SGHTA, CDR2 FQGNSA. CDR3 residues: CASKEGQGAGYGYTF. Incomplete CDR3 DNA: TGTGCCAGCAAAGAGGGGCAGGGGGCAGGGTATGGC.